This T cell receptor beta chain was sequenced for a study of blood T cell repertoires in COVID-19 (TCRdb year 2020). With respect to the entire study: Samples from collaborators originated in the United States, Italy and Spain and spanned both the acute and convalescent phases of COVID-19. The material from the prospective study consisted of cDNA or gDNA derived from T cells, B-cell-depleted T cells, or PBMCs. Samples came from the ongoing ImmuneRACE study (first 160 participants) plus 1,254 subjects from 6 global collaborators. A de-identified subject ID, COVID-19 status, age in years and sex were almost always included in the sample metadata. The dataset comprised deeply sampled blood TCRbeta repertoires from subjects exposed to, actively infected with, or recovered from COVID-19. Where available, HLA class I and class II types were taken from metadata supplied by the sample provider and were not determined by assay-based typing. The repertoires were released in a freely available public database intended as a resource for research on the immune response to SARS-CoV-2. Overall results and qualifications from the work: How much clinical and demographic metadata was included differed by source and by participant, and the metadata was provided uncurated.

The collaborating institutions used their own protocols to collect whole blood in K2EDTA tubes. For TCRbeta analysis, collaborator samples were shipped as frozen whole blood, as isolated PBMCs, or as DNA extracted from either sample type. A word on this clone: Its binding antigen is unknown. It has no much larger one-base neighbor in the sample; base qualities were not kept.

The immunoSEQ Assay, a bias-controlled multiplex PCR, was used to amplify TCRbeta CDR3 regions from genomic DNA. In the original analysis: Within the assay, amplification of reference gene primers was used to estimate how many nucleated cells each sample contained. To quantify the absolute abundance of each unique TCRbeta CDR3 rearrangement, sequence reads were collapsed and filtered. For each sample, productive Simpson clonality was calculated by taking the square root of Simpson's diversity index across productive rearrangements. Imported from immuneACCESS, the table was reduced by TCRdb to in-frame sequences with V and J called. These copies leave out some clones; in studies compared against another copy, an unresolved V gene accounts for under half, and the cause of the remainder is not known. V, J and clone size are those of that table, while D and trimming were read from the DNA. This sample lists approximately 100,000 clones; more than 80% were detected once. 8.5% to 12% of the sample belongs to the ten largest clones.

The V end loses 2 bases and the J end loses 2 bases, and a stretch of 16 bases separates them. From cysteine to phenylalanine, the CDR3 is 18 amino acids long. Only the CDR3 region is kept as DNA, spanning 54 bases read in frame from base 1. The germline V gene yields MDHEN for CDR1 and SYDVKM for CDR2. Sequencing was done on a sample of peripheral blood. This sequence originates from a human donor in a cohort sampled during active COVID-19. This chain is built from TRBV28 and TRBJ2-6, and perhaps TRBD1 as D gene, on 5 matching bases. The sequence in DNA is TGTGCCAGCAGTTTAGGCGGCAGGGTACCAGCTGGGGCCAACGTCCTGACTTTC. It codes for CASSLGGRVPAGANVLTF.